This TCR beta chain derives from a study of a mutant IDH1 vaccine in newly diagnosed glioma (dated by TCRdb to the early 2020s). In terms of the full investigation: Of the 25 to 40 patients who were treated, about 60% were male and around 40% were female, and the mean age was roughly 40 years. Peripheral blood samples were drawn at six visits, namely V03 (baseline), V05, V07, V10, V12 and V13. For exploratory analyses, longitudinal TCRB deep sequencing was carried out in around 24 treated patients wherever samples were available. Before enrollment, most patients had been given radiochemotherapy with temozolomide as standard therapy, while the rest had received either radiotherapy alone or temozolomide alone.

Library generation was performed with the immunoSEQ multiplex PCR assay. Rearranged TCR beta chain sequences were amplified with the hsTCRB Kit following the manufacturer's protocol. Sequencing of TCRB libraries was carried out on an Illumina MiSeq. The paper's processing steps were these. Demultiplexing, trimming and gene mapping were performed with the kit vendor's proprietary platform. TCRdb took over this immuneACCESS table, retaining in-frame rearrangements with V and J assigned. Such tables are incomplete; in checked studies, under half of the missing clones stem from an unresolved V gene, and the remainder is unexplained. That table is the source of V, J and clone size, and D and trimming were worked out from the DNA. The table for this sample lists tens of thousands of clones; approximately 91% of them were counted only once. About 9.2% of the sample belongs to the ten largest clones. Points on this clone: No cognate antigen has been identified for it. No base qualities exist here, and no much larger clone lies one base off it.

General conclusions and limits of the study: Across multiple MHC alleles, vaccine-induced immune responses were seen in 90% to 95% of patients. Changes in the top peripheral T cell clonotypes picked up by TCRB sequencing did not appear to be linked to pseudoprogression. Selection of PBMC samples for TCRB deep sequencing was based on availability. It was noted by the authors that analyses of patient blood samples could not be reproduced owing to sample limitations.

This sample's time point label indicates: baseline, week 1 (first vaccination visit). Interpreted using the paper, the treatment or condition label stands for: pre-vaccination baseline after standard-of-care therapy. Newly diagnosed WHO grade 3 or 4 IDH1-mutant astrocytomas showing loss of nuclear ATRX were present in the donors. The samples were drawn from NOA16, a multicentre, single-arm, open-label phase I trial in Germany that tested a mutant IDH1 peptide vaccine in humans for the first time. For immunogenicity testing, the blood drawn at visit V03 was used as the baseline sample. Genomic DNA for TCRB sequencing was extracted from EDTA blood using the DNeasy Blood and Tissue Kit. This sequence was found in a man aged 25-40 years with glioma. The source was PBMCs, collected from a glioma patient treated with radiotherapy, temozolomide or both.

The nucleotides are TGTGCCAGCAGGAAACCACCGGGGCGGGAGGGAGCAGATACGCAGTATTTT. This gives the protein CASRKPPGREGADTQYF. The rearranged chain carries TRBV11-2 and TRBJ2-3; the junction holds 9 bases that match TRBD2. CDR1 and CDR2 are read off the germline V gene as SGHAT and FQNNGV. From the cysteine up to the phenylalanine, the CDR3 has a length of 17 residues. CDR3 DNA is the only sequence kept; it has 51 bases, read in frame from the first base. Compared with germline, V lacks 6 bases and J lacks 4 bases; bases without a gene match: 14.